Following are 4 T cell receptor beta chains from one sample sequenced in a study of T cells after yellow fever vaccination. MiXCR, run by TCRdb on the 5' RACE reads, gives a single entry per CDR3 protein. The sample records about 510,000 distinct CDR3 sequences, 21% being singletons. Sequencing used PBMCs, obtained roughly 23 days after the first yellow fever vaccination. These receptor sequences come from a man between 18 and 35 years old who received the YFV17D yellow fever vaccine.

This clonotype showed up just a few times. V gene TRBV7-3 combines with J gene TRBJ2-5; the D is unclear. Germline CDR1 SGHTA, CDR2 FQGTGA. The V end was cut by 5 bases, the J end by 4 bases, with 8 bases between. The CDR3 totals 12 residues. The DNA of the CDR3 is TGTGCCAGCAGCGCGTCAGGAGAGACCCAGTACTTC. Residues: CASSASGETQYF.

The chain links TRBV5-1 to TRBJ1-1; maybe TRBD1 (5 bases). CDR1 is SGHRS, CDR2 YFSETQ, per germline. V lost 0 bases and J 3 bases, leaving 15 bases between the germline ends. This CDR3 comprises 16 residues. CDR3 sequence (DNA): TGCGCCAGCAGCTTGGGGTCGGCAGGGTGGGACACTGAAGCTTTCTTT. Amino acids: CASSLGSAGWDTEAFF.

CDR3 protein: CATSSFLVNQPQHF. The DNA of the CDR3 is TGTGCCACCAGCAGCTTCTTGGTTAATCAGCCCCAGCATTTT. This sequence joins TRBV15 and TRBJ1-5, with D uncertain. The CDR3 totals 14 residues. The germline V and J ends were trimmed by 3 bases and 4 bases, with 10 bases remaining between them. Germline lookup yields CDR1 LNHNV and CDR2 YYDKDF (reference sequence).

The chain combines TRBV7-3 with TRBJ2-5; D may be TRBD2 (6 bases). The CDR3 extends over 15 amino acids. Germline V gene lookup returns CDR1 SGHTA and CDR2 FQGTGA. Trimming stripped 0 bases from V and 5 bases from J, with 13 bases between. CDR3 nucleotides: TGTGCCAGCAGCTTAACAGGGAGGATGGCGGAGACCCAGTACTTC. Translated, it gives CASSLTGRMAETQYF.